This T cell receptor (beta chain) was identified in a study of blood T cell repertoires in COVID-19. In the study overall: Acute and convalescent COVID-19 specimens originated in the United States, Italy and Spain.

Methods used by the authors: Amplification from reference gene primers served as the basis for estimated nucleated cell counts. Only in-frame clones appear in the TCRdb table, and some are missing; sequencing was by immunoSEQ multiplex PCR. For V, J and clone size, that table is used; D and trimming come from the DNA. Here the sample spans some 240,000 clones, around three quarters being singletons. V lost 4 bases to trimming and J lost 13 bases; unmatched junction nucleotides: 10. CDR1 is SGHTA and CDR2 is FQGNSA in the germline V gene. The CDR3 is 14 residues long. The TCR comes from a woman in her 70s with acute or convalescent COVID-19. Sequenced: peripheral blood. The chain carries TRBV7-2 and TRBJ1-4; 9 bases line up with TRBD1. Here the CDR3 reads CASSSRTGVRGLFF. Written as DNA, the CDR3 is TGTGCCAGCAGCTCTCGGACAGGGGTACGCGGACTGTTTTTT.